This passage covers 23 T cell receptor beta chains from one sample sequenced in a study of CD8 T cells in Susac syndrome. Random hexamers were used to reverse transcribe the RNA input (roughly 0.5 to 1 ug). In TCRdb, the immunoSEQ multiplex PCR reads were re-called with MiXCR into one record per CDR3 protein. Here the sample spans 75,000 to 80,000 distinct CDR3 sequences, less than 95% being singletons. The sequenced material came from CD8+ T cells from PBMCs. The receptors originated from a human donor with Susac syndrome.

This chain uses TRBV20-1 with TRBJ2-2; 8 bases agree with TRBD1. Unmatched junction bases numbered 5, after V lost 3 bases and J lost 2 bases. CDR1 is DFQATT, CDR2 SNEGSKA, per germline (reference sequence). The CDR3 is 15 residues long. CDR3 protein: CSASLAGGNTGELFF. The CDR3 DNA reads TGCAGTGCTAGTCTTGCAGGGGGCAACACCGGGGAGCTGTTTTTT.

V is TRBV5-1 and J is TRBJ2-1; D is unclear. This CDR3 is 13 amino acids long. V lost 4 bases to trimming and J lost 4 bases, with 9 bases between them. Germline V gives CDR1 SGHRS, CDR2 YFSETQ. The CDR3 sequence is CASSQTEYNEQFF. The CDR3 DNA is TGCGCCAGCAGCCAAACAGAGTACAATGAGCAGTTCTTC.

V is TRBV20-1 and J is TRBJ1-5; 7 bases agree with TRBD1. Unmatched junction bases numbered 8, after V lost 5 bases and J lost 7 bases. Germline CDR1 reads DFQATT; CDR2 reads SNEGSKA (reference sequence). The CDR3 length is 13 residues. The CDR3 loop reads CSASDRENQPQHF. The DNA for the CDR3 is TGCAGTGCTTCCGACAGGGAGAACCAGCCCCAGCATTTT.

The rearrangement links TRBV14 to TRBJ2-1; D may be TRBD1 (5 bases). With 1 base removed from V and 7 bases from J, the gap between germline ends came to 11 bases. Germline V lookup: CDR1 SGHDN, CDR2 FVKESK. The CDR3 contains 14 residues. This CDR3 is CASSQGVAGNEQFF. CDR3 DNA: TGTGCCAGCAGCCAAGGGGTGGCAGGGAATGAGCAGTTCTTC.

The chain links TRBV7-9 to TRBJ1-2; D unclear. The CDR3 sequence is 16 residues long. Germline V gene sequence: CDR1 SEHNR, CDR2 FQNEAQ (reference sequence). Trimming removed 1 base at V and 5 bases at J, with 17 bases between. CDR3: CASSLDSDPAAYGYTF. CDR3 DNA sequence: TGTGCCAGCAGCTTAGATTCGGATCCAGCCGCTTATGGCTACACCTTC.

V and J are TRBV12-3 or TRBV12-4 and TRBJ1-2, with D hard to call. The V gene lost 6 bases and the J gene lost 6 bases, with 23 bases spanning the gap. This CDR3 is built from 16 residues. In nucleotides, the CDR3 is TGTGCCAGCAGCCTCTCGGACCGTCTCCGGGCTAATGGCTACACCTTC. Protein product: CASSLSDRLRANGYTF.

This chain joins TRBV18 and TRBJ2-2; D not resolved. V shed 1 base and J shed 5 bases, with 5 bases lying between them. The CDR3 contains 13 residues. Germline CDR1 and CDR2: KGHSH and LQKENI. The CDR3 DNA reads as TGTGCCAGCTCACCACTATCTACCGGGGAGCTGTTTTTT. As protein: CASSPLSTGELFF.

This chain uses TRBV6-4 with TRBJ2-3; possible D gene TRBD2, 6 bases. The V gene lost 5 bases and the J gene lost 2 bases, with 17 bases spanning the gap. Per the germline V gene, CDR1 is MRHNA and CDR2 is SNTAGT. The CDR3 covers 16 residues. The CDR3 sequence is CASSLTQLASTDTQYF. As DNA, the CDR3 is TGTGCCAGCAGTCTCACCCAACTAGCTTCCACAGATACGCAGTATTTT.

V gene TRBV2 combines with J gene TRBJ1-1; no definite D call. Trimming stripped 4 bases from V and 1 base from J, with 7 bases between. The CDR3 is 13 residues long. Germline CDR1 and CDR2: SNHLY and FYNNEI. CDR3 DNA: TGTGCCAGCAGTGGCAGGTCGAACACTGAAGCTTTCTTT. Protein product: CASSGRSNTEAFF.

The rearrangement uses TRBV19 and TRBJ1-1; TRBD1 might be the D (6 bases). The germline gives CDR1 LNHDA, CDR2 SQIVND (reference sequence). V lost 2 bases and J lost 1, with 8 bases in between. The CDR3 sequence is 14 residues long. The CDR3 DNA is TGTGCCAGTAGTATACAGGGACAGAACACTGAAGCTTTCTTT. This encodes CASSIQGQNTEAFF.

This clonotype was seen once. For the CDR3, the DNA is TGCAGCGTGAGGACAGGGTTTGATGACACTGAAGCTTTCTTT. It encodes CSVRTGFDDTEAFF. V usage is TRBV29-1 and J usage is TRBJ1-1; 8 nucleotides align to TRBD1. The J segment lost 3 bases and the V segment lost 6 bases, leaving 9 bases of the junction unmatched. The CDR3 sequence is 14 residues long. Germline V gene lookup returns CDR1 SQVTM and CDR2 ANQGSEA.

V is TRBV9 and J is TRBJ2-6; 11 bases map to TRBD2. Looked up from germline, CDR1 is SGDLS and CDR2 is YYNGEE. Trimming removed 2 bases from V and 4 bases from J; junction bases left unmatched: 2. The length of the CDR3 is 16 residues. For the CDR3, the DNA is TGTGCCAGCAGCGTTAGCGGGGGGGTAGGGGCCAACGTCCTGACTTTC. It yields the protein CASSVSGGVGANVLTF.

The chain combines TRBV14 with TRBJ1-1, with 9 bases matching TRBD1. The germline V gene has CDR1 SGHDN and CDR2 FVKESK. V shed 0 bases, J shed 5 bases, and the junction held 7 bases outside the gene matches. CDR3 size: 16 residues. The DNA of the CDR3 is TGTGCCAGCAGCCAAGAGGGACAGGGACGGCCTACTGAAGCTTTCTTT. Its protein product is CASSQEGQGRPTEAFF.

This clonotype was picked up a small number of times. The chain employs TRBV7-9 and TRBJ2-1; D uncertain. Germline CDR1 is SEHNR and CDR2 is FQNEAQ (reference sequence). Trimming cost V 3 bases and J 6 bases, with 6 bases left between them. This CDR3 has 12 amino acids. The CDR3 is CASSFLGNEQFF. The CDR3 DNA reads as TGTGCCAGCAGCTTTTTGGGCAATGAGCAGTTCTTC. The variable domain in full, completed from reference TRBV7-9 and TRBJ2-1, reads DTGVSQNPRHKITKRGQNVTFRCDPISEHNRLYWYRQTLGQGPEFLTYFQNEAQLEKSRLLSDRFSAERPKGSFSTLEIQRTEQGDSAMYLCASSFLGNEQFFGPGTRLTVL.

For the CDR3, the DNA is TGTGCCAGCAAAGGACTAGCGGACGAGCCACATACGCAGTATTTT. It yields the protein CASKGLADEPHTQYF. The chain employs TRBV25-1 and TRBJ2-3; 10 positions agree with TRBD2. Germline lookup yields CDR1 MGHDK and CDR2 SYGVNS. The ends lost 7 bases at V and 7 bases at J; junction bases unmatched: 11. This CDR3 is built from 15 residues.

The chain uses TRBV6-5 and TRBJ1-1, with 7 bases that match TRBD1. V trimming: 4 bases; J trimming: 3 bases; junction bases outside the gene matches: 5. Germline loops: CDR1 MNHEY, CDR2 SVGAGI. The CDR3 contains 14 residues. DNA of the CDR3: TGTGCCAGCAGTTTTTCAGGGGGTCACACTGAAGCTTTCTTT. Translating it yields CASSFSGGHTEAFF.

The chain combines TRBV9 with TRBJ2-1; D not resolved. Trimming left V 3 bases short and J 3 bases short, with 13 bases between. Germline CDR1 is SGDLS and CDR2 is YYNGEE. There are 15 residues in the CDR3. The CDR3 region has the DNA TGTGCCAGCAGCGGCGGAGTAATTGACTACAATGAGCAGTTCTTC. It codes for CASSGGVIDYNEQFF.

The chain combines TRBV12-3 or TRBV12-4 with TRBJ2-3; 8 nucleotides align to TRBD2. There are 16 residues in the CDR3. The V segment lost 3 bases and the J segment 7 bases; nucleotides outside the gene matches: 12. CDR3 sequence reads: CASSFRGAGGRNTQYF. CDR3 sequence (DNA): TGTGCCAGCAGTTTCCGGGGCGCGGGGGGCAGGAATACGCAGTATTTT.

This rearrangement joins TRBV30 to TRBJ1-6, with D perhaps TRBD1 (6 bases). The CDR3 extends over 16 amino acids. The germline gives CDR1 GTSNPN, CDR2 SVGIG (reference sequence). The V gene lost 1 base and the J gene lost 3 bases, with 13 bases spanning the gap. CDR3 nucleotides: TGTGCCTGGAGTGGCCGGGACACCATCTATAATTCACCCCTCCACTTT. This translates into CAWSGRDTIYNSPLHF.

V is TRBV11-2 and J is TRBJ1-1, with D hard to call. V lost 0 bases and J lost 10, with 12 bases in between. This CDR3 has 13 amino acids. The V gene's germline CDR1 is SGHAT and CDR2 FQNNGV. The CDR3 spells CASSLEGWPGAFF. CDR3 coding DNA: TGTGCCAGCAGCTTAGAAGGTTGGCCGGGAGCTTTCTTT.

This sequence joins TRBV7-9 and TRBJ2-7; 9 positions agree with TRBD1. V trimming: 4 bases; J trimming: 6 bases; junction bases outside the gene matches: 4. This CDR3 has 13 amino acids. Germline loops: CDR1 SEHNR, CDR2 FQNEAQ (reference sequence). CDR3 loop: CASSSPDRGEQYF. The CDR3 nucleotides read TGTGCCAGCAGCTCCCCGGACAGGGGCGAGCAGTACTTC.

The gene calls are TRBV10-3 and TRBJ1-2, with 8 bases fitting TRBD1. The CDR3 runs to 15 residues. The V segment lost 4 bases and the J segment 5 bases; nucleotides outside the gene matches: 9. Germline V gene lookup returns CDR1 ENHRY and CDR2 SYGVKD. Written as DNA, the CDR3 is TGTGCCATCAGTGCCTCCGGGACAGGTTTTTATGGCTACACCTTC. It specifies CAISASGTGFYGYTF.

This rearrangement joins TRBV19 to TRBJ1-1; 8 bases are shared with TRBD1. J was trimmed by 1 base and V by 4 bases; bases with no gene match: 5. CDR3 length: 15 amino acids. The germline gives CDR1 LNHDA, CDR2 SQIVND (reference sequence). CDR3 sequence reads: CASSTDRVSNTEAFF. DNA for the CDR3: TGTGCCAGTAGTACGGACAGGGTGTCGAACACTGAAGCTTTCTTT.